The 15 T cell receptor beta chains below come from one sample, sequenced in a study of CD8 T cells in ankylosing spondylitis (dated by TCRdb to between 2016 and 2019). The paper's findings and limits, for the study overall: Blood from ankylosing spondylitis patients appeared to be characterized by a TCR beta motif made up of fewer than ten highly homologous amino acid variants.

The library was obtained by 5' RACE. The data were produced on an Illumina HiSeq 2500. TCRdb cleaned the public reads at Q25 with fastp, built clones with MiXCR and kept in-frame beta chains. One record per CDR3 amino acid sequence lists the most common genes and DNA. This sample has 400,000 or so distinct CDR3 sequences in its table, and roughly a quarter of those were observed once. 0.89% of the sample is taken by the ten largest. Antigens of these TCRs are unknown. The sequenced material came from blood, either unsorted or a sorted T cell fraction (not recorded which). These receptors were obtained from a male donor with ankylosing spondylitis.

This clonotype occurred a few times. The chain uses TRBV12-3 or TRBV12-4 and TRBJ2-5; 7 bases fit TRBD1. The CDR3 is 13 residues long. After removal of 4 bases from V and 3 bases from J, the junction contained 2 bases not matched to a gene. The CDR3 sequence is CASSSGTEETQYF. CDR3 nucleotides: TGTGCCAGCAGTTCGGGGACAGAAGAGACCCAGTACTTC.

J is TRBJ2-5 and V is TRBV11-2; 7 bases line up with TRBD2. Looked up from germline, CDR1 is SGHAT and CDR2 is FQNNGV. J lost 1 base, V lost 6 bases, and 14 bases had no gene match. The CDR3 runs 17 residues. CDR3 protein: CASSHRLGEGGQETQYF. The CDR3 DNA reads TGTGCCAGCAGTCACCGCTTAGGGGAGGGTGGCCAAGAGACCCAGTACTTC. Full variable domain (missing parts from reference TRBV11-2 and TRBJ2-5): EAGVAQSPRYKIIEKRQSVAFWCNPISGHATLYWYQQILGQGPKLLIQFQNNGVVDDSQLPKDRFSAERLKGVDSTLKIQPAKLEDSAVYLCASSHRLGEGGQETQYFGPGTRLLVL.

This chain joins TRBV5-1 and TRBJ2-1, with 7 nucleotides matching TRBD2. The CDR3 loop spans 12 amino acids. Germline V gene sequence: CDR1 SGHRS, CDR2 YFSETQ. With V trimmed by 5 bases and J by 5 bases, 1 base remained unmatched. The CDR3, as DNA: TGCGCCAGCAGACGGGAGGACAATGAGCAGTTCTTC. Its translation is CASRREDNEQFF.

The gene calls are TRBV20-1 and TRBJ2-5; 11 nucleotides align to TRBD2. From germline, CDR1 is DFQATT and CDR2 SNEGSKA (reference sequence). The CDR3 extends over 15 amino acids. CDR3 in amino acids: CSEGDSGRAQETQYF. The CDR3 DNA follows: TGCAGCGAAGGGGATAGCGGGAGGGCCCAGGAGACCCAGTACTTC.

This clonotype was counted a single time. V gene TRBV24-1 combines with J gene TRBJ2-3; the match to TRBD2 covers 14 bases. The CDR3 contains 16 residues. Germline CDR1 and CDR2: KGHDR and SFDVKD. With V trimmed by 7 bases and J by 4 bases, 6 bases remained unmatched. The CDR3 nucleotides read TGTGCCACCAGCGAGGGACTAGCGGGAGTCGCAGATACGCAGTATTTT. Its protein is CATSEGLAGVADTQYF.

This clonotype occurred once. This rearrangement joins TRBV9 to TRBJ2-3; D ambiguous. Trimming cost V 0 bases and J 3 bases, with 20 bases left between them. CDR1 is SGDLS, CDR2 YYNGEE, per germline. There are 18 residues in the CDR3. This chain's CDR3 is CASSVARRRSKWTDTQYF. In DNA, the CDR3 is TGTGCCAGCAGCGTAGCTCGCCGGCGATCTAAATGGACAGATACGCAGTATTTT.

The rearrangement joins TRBV5-1 to TRBJ2-7; D tentatively reads TRBD1 or TRBD2 (5 bases each). The CDR3 runs 12 residues. Trimming took 3 bases from V and 6 from J, leaving 10 bases between them. Germline V gene lookup returns CDR1 SGHRS and CDR2 YFSETQ. The CDR3 DNA reads as TGCGCCAGCAGCTGGGACCGAGGCGAGCAGTACTTC. This sequence encodes CASSWDRGEQYF. Full variable domain (outside the CDR3, taken from reference TRBV5-1 and TRBJ2-7): KAGVTQTPRYLIKTRGQQVTLSCSPISGHRSVSWYQQTPGQGLQFLFEYFSETQRNKGNFPGRFSGRQFSNSRSEMNVSTLELGDSALYLCASSWDRGEQYFGPGTRLTVT.

This clonotype was seen ten or more times. This sequence joins TRBV7-2 and TRBJ2-4, with 10 bases identical to TRBD2. The CDR3 sequence is 16 residues long. The junction had 13 bases not matched to a gene; V was cut back by 5 bases and J by 9 bases. CDR1 is SGHTA, CDR2 FQGNSA, per germline. This CDR3 is CASSRRREREGGIQYF. CDR3 bases: TGTGCCAGCAGCCGGCGGAGGGAGCGGGAGGGTGGCATTCAGTACTTC.

The chain carries TRBV20-1 and TRBJ1-5; tentatively, D is TRBD1 (6 bases). Trimming shortened V by 5 bases and J by 2 bases, and 13 bases separated the two germline ends. The CDR3 length is 14 residues. Germline-derived CDR1 and CDR2 are DFQATT and SNEGSKA (reference sequence). DNA of the CDR3: TGCAGTGCTTACCACAGGGAGGGCAATCAGCCCCAGCATTTT. This translates into CSAYHREGNQPQHF.

V is TRBV5-1 and J is TRBJ2-7, with 10 positions matching TRBD2. The length of the CDR3 is 15 residues. In germline, CDR1 is SGHRS, CDR2 YFSETQ. V was clipped by 0 bases and J by 7 bases; unmatched bases: 7. The DNA for the CDR3 is TGCGCCAGCAGCTTGGCCCCCCTAGCGGGAGAGGAGCAGTACGTC. Its translation: CASSLAPLAGEEQYV.

This clonotype has only a few counts. The rearrangement joins TRBV5-6 to TRBJ1-5; tentatively, D is TRBD1 (5 bases). Trimming stripped 4 bases from V and 2 bases from J, with 7 bases between. The CDR3 length is 13 residues. Germline assignment: CDR1 SGHDT and CDR2 YYEEEE. CDR3 region: CASSQGRNQPQHF. The CDR3 DNA reads as TGTGCCAGCAGCCAGGGACGCAATCAGCCCCAGCATTTT.

The chain carries TRBV3-1 and TRBJ1-6, with D unresolved. V shed 0 bases and J shed 13 bases, with 7 bases lying between them. Germline lookup yields CDR1 LGHDT and CDR2 YNNKEL (reference sequence). This CDR3 comprises 12 residues. The CDR3 here is CASSQEVWPLHF. DNA for the CDR3: TGTGCCAGCAGCCAAGAAGTCTGGCCCCTCCACTTT.

The chain couples TRBV7-6 to TRBJ2-7; maybe TRBD2 (6 bases). Germline lookup yields CDR1 SGHVS and CDR2 FNYEAQ. The V gene lost 5 bases and the J gene lost 2 bases, with 16 bases spanning the gap. The CDR3 runs 15 residues. The CDR3 loop is CASSLRVADTYEQYF. The CDR3 coding sequence is TGTGCCAGCAGCCTACGCGTAGCGGACACCTACGAGCAGTACTTC.

V and J are TRBV5-6 and TRBJ1-2, with D possibly matching TRBD1 (5 bases). The CDR3 spans 14 residues. Germline V gene lookup returns CDR1 SGHDT and CDR2 YYEEEE. V was clipped by 4 bases and J by 1 base, with 11 bases between them. CDR3 in DNA: TGTGCCAGCAGCCGGGGGTCAGTTAACTATGGCTACACCTTC. The encoded protein is CASSRGSVNYGYTF.

The chain employs TRBV12-3 or TRBV12-4 and TRBJ1-3; possibly TRBD1 for D (5 bases). The CDR3 loop spans 15 amino acids. Deletions cut 5 bases from V and 2 bases from J, with 13 bases between. The CDR3 here is CASSPGTDTGNTIYF. The CDR3, as DNA: TGTGCCAGCAGTCCCGGGACCGATACTGGAAACACCATATATTTT.